These T cell receptor beta chains were read from a single sample in a study of cytomegalovirus exposure and HLA in healthy donors. Produced via immunoSEQ multiplex PCR; TCRdb's table is partial and in-frame only. This sample has about 100,000 clones; around 80% occur once, and the top ten carry roughly 4%. The sample taken for sequencing was PBMCs. The source is a female donor in good health and CMV-seropositive. CDR3s include the opening cysteine and the closing phenylalanine or tryptophan. D genes are given only for firm matches.

v_gene: TRBV19; d_gene: TRBD1; j_gene: TRBJ2-7; CDR3aa: CASRHRGFDADEQYF; CDR3nt: TGTGCCAGTAGACACAGGGGGTTCGACGCGGACGAGCAGTACTTC
v_gene: TRBV29-1; d_gene: .; j_gene: TRBJ1-1; CDR3aa: CSVEWRIGRIEAFF; CDR3nt: TGCAGCGTTGAATGGAGGATTGGGCGGATTGAAGCTTTCTTT
v_gene: TRBV11-1; d_gene: TRBD2; j_gene: TRBJ2-5; CDR3aa: CASSSSGSGETQYF; CDR3nt: TGTGCCAGCAGCTCTAGCGGGAGTGGGGAGACCCAGTACTTC
v_gene: TRBV7-9; d_gene: .; j_gene: TRBJ2-3; CDR3aa: CASSLGIDTQYF; CDR3nt: TGTGCCAGCAGCTTAGGTATAGATACGCAGTATTTT
v_gene: TRBV4-2; d_gene: .; j_gene: TRBJ2-1; CDR3aa: CASTPRRGHNEQFF; CDR3nt: TGTGCCAGCACCCCAAGGAGGGGCCACAATGAGCAGTTCTTC
v_gene: TRBV6-5; d_gene: .; j_gene: TRBJ1-5; CDR3aa: CATREGYSNQPQHF; CDR3nt: TGTGCCACCCGGGAGGGCTATAGCAATCAGCCCCAGCATTTT
v_gene: TRBV7-2; d_gene: .; j_gene: TRBJ2-7; CDR3aa: CASSLEAPYEQYF; CDR3nt: TGTGCCAGCAGCTTAGAAGCCCCCTACGAGCAGTACTTC
v_gene: TRBV19; d_gene: .; j_gene: TRBJ1-2; CDR3aa: CASSIQGKGADGYTF; CDR3nt: TGTGCCAGTAGTATTCAGGGAAAAGGGGCAGATGGCTACACCTTC
v_gene: TRBV7-9; d_gene: .; j_gene: TRBJ1-1; CDR3aa: CASSLSGDTEAFF; CDR3nt: TGTGCCAGCAGCTTATCAGGGGACACTGAAGCTTTCTTT
v_gene: TRBV7-2; d_gene: .; j_gene: TRBJ1-5; CDR3aa: CASSINRDQPQHF; CDR3nt: TGTGCCAGCAGCATAAACAGGGACCAGCCCCAGCATTTT
v_gene: TRBV7-9; d_gene: TRBD2; j_gene: TRBJ2-1; CDR3aa: CSSSQRERNEQFF; CDR3nt: TGTTCCAGCAGCCAGCGGGAGCGCAATGAGCAGTTCTTC
v_gene: TRBV7-6; d_gene: .; j_gene: TRBJ1-1; CDR3aa: CASSPRDGTEAFF; CDR3nt: TGTGCCAGCAGCCCGCGTGATGGCACTGAAGCTTTCTTT
v_gene: TRBV6-1; d_gene: .; j_gene: TRBJ2-7; CDR3aa: CASSASLDSTYEQYF; CDR3nt: TGTGCCAGCAGTGCATCCCTGGACAGCACCTACGAGCAGTACTTC
v_gene: TRBV7-2; d_gene: TRBD2; j_gene: TRBJ2-3; CDR3aa: CASSFSGGGATQYF; CDR3nt: TGTGCCAGCAGCTTTAGCGGGGGTGGGGCTACGCAGTATTTT
v_gene: TRBV14; d_gene: .; j_gene: TRBJ2-6; CDR3aa: CASRDSGANVLTF; CDR3nt: TGTGCCAGTAGAGACTCTGGGGCCAACGTCCTGACTTTC
v_gene: TRBV27; d_gene: .; j_gene: TRBJ2-7; CDR3aa: CASHRNGVGLYEQYF; CDR3nt: TGTGCCAGCCATCGTAATGGGGTGGGACTCTACGAGCAGTACTTC
v_gene: TRBV7-6; d_gene: .; j_gene: TRBJ2-1; CDR3aa: CASSPTRYYNEQFF; CDR3nt: TGTGCCAGCAGCCCCACTAGATACTACAATGAGCAGTTCTTC
v_gene: TRBV6-5; d_gene: TRBD2; j_gene: TRBJ2-7; CDR3aa: CASSRITSGSYEQYF; CDR3nt: TGTGCCAGCAGCCGAATAACTAGCGGGAGTTACGAGCAGTACTTC
v_gene: TRBV14; d_gene: .; j_gene: TRBJ1-1; CDR3aa: CASSPRKANTEAFF; CDR3nt: TGTGCCAGCAGCCCGCGGAAGGCGAACACTGAAGCTTTCTTT